These T cell receptor beta chains were read from a single sample in a study of T cells in Graves' hyperthyroidism and ophthalmopathy. Each CDR3 protein is one row after TCRdb ran MiXCR on the multiplex PCR reads. This table has fewer than 600,000 distinct CDR3 sequences, around 15% appearing once. The sample was blood. These receptor sequences come from a woman between 40 and 55 years old with Graves' hyperthyroidism. Both conserved end residues are part of each CDR3. The D gene is left open where the match is weak.

V	J	D	CDR3
TRBV6-5	TRBJ2-7	NA	CASSYSASGTYEQYF
TRBV3-1	TRBJ1-2	NA	CASSQDAYGYTF
TRBV7-8	TRBJ1-1	NA	CASSLSAEAFF
TRBV6-1	TRBJ2-1	TRBD2	CASWALAGDHNEQFF
TRBV4-1	TRBJ1-2	NA	CASSRDGQSILYSYTF
TRBV7-2	TRBJ1-1	NA	CASSYRAQTEAFF
TRBV20-1	TRBJ2-5	TRBD2	CSARDSLAGGPLETQHF
TRBV11-2	TRBJ2-1	NA	CASRRYNEQFF
TRBV9	TRBJ1-1	NA	CASSVAIQSGNTEAFF
TRBV5-6	TRBJ2-7	NA	CTSSAGLGLFYEQYF
TRBV7-3	TRBJ2-3	TRBD2	CASSLLAGDSTDTQYF
TRBV6-1	TRBJ1-2	NA	CASSPTPGEPNYGYTF
TRBV10-2	TRBJ2-2	TRBD2	CASSVPAGVSSGELFF
TRBV5-1	TRBJ2-3	TRBD2	CASSFPSGVGPDTQYF
TRBV7-9	TRBJ2-7	NA	CATERGESYEQYF
TRBV7-3	TRBJ2-1	NA	CASSEKRYAAEQFF
TRBV28	TRBJ2-1	NA	CASSSGTNNEQFF
TRBV6-8	TRBJ1-2	NA	CASSYVNNYGYTF
TRBV3-1	TRBJ1-1	NA	CASSKPGKDTEAFF
TRBV29-1	TRBJ2-3	NA	CSVFTDTQYF
TRBV6-1	TRBJ2-3	TRBD2	CASSEVSGMADTQYF
TRBV3-1	TRBJ1-2	NA	CASSQRLGNYGYTF
TRBV18	TRBJ1-3	NA	CASSLDRGNTIYF
TRBV18	TRBJ1-5	NA	CASSPTRTPAEPQHF
TRBV9	TRBJ2-2	NA	CASSPFRAGASGELFF
TRBV20-1	TRBJ1-4	NA	CSARERKATNEKLFF
TRBV5-1	TRBJ2-5	NA	CASSPGAGQETQYF
TRBV30	TRBJ2-7	NA	CAWSVVGQAPYEQYF
TRBV5-1	TRBJ2-7	NA	CASSSTGAHEQYF
TRBV5-1	TRBJ1-2	TRBD1	CASSETTGPSAYGVTF
TRBV11-2	TRBJ2-3	NA	CASSSGPGRRETDTQYF
TRBV18	TRBJ1-5	TRBD1	CASSKTGDNQPQHF
TRBV10-2	TRBJ2-1	NA	CASSDPPVVGEQFF
TRBV2	TRBJ2-7	NA	CASKLVPSYEQYF
TRBV10-3	TRBJ2-2	NA	CAINSLDTGELFF
TRBV6-1	TRBJ1-2	NA	CASSEALGGGGYTF
TRBV3-1	TRBJ2-3	NA	CASSQQRERADTQYF
TRBV4-1	TRBJ2-1	TRBD1	CASSHIGQGAYNEQFF
TRBV7-3	TRBJ2-7	TRBD2	CASSLTNGLAVYEQYF
TRBV28	TRBJ1-5	NA	CASSKGQSGFHQPQHF
TRBV4-1	TRBJ1-3	TRBD1	CASSRDSTRGNTIYF
TRBV10-2	TRBJ2-7	NA	CASGGGDVYEQYF
TRBV20-1	TRBJ2-7	TRBD1	CSATDRGPREQYF
TRBV3-1	TRBJ1-3	NA	CASSHRVDGNTIYF
TRBV20-1	TRBJ2-1	NA	CSARDPGPGNEQFF
TRBV4-1	TRBJ2-7	NA	CASSPPAVYEQYF
TRBV30	TRBJ2-1	NA	CAWSVGALQFF
TRBV28	TRBJ2-4	NA	CASRGRAKNIQYF
TRBV27	TRBJ2-1	NA	CASSWGYLGNEQFF
TRBV6-5	TRBJ1-1	NA	CASSYSDPGQEAFF
TRBV28	TRBJ2-7	TRBD1	CASSRDRGFYEQYF
TRBV7-6	TRBJ2-1	TRBD2	CASSFRLAGGLRVEQFF